This T cell receptor beta chain stems from a study of control samples from healthy donors and cancer patients. On this clone: This sample includes further DNA sequences coding for the same CDR3.

The CDR3 has 13 residues. V gave up 0 bases and J gave up 5 bases, with 8 bases separating them. Germline-derived CDR1 and CDR2 are SGHRS and YFSETQ. TCRdb keeps only in-frame clones here, not all; method: immunoSEQ multiplex PCR. The sample holds 150,000 to 200,000 clones, around 90% seen once. What was sequenced was blood. The chain couples TRBV5-1 to TRBJ1-1; possibly TRBD1 for D (6 bases). The clonotype was recovered from a man younger than 40 in good health. The CDR3 DNA sequence: TGCGCCAGCAGCTTGGAGCAGGGGACTGAAGCTTTCTTT. Translation gives CASSLEQGTEAFF.